The 5 T cell receptor beta chains listed next were all sequenced from one sample in a study of beta chain features in type 1 diabetes. These receptors' targets are unknown. As every portion of the isolated RNA was reverse transcribed, the sequencing read expressed TCRB transcripts. Libraries were prepared by immunoSEQ multiplex PCR; TCRdb keeps only in-frame clonotypes and omits some of them. The sample carries 130,000 to 150,000 clones, about 13% recorded once. Study-wide findings and caveats: Type 1 diabetes patients had moderately but significantly shorter TCRB CDR3s in all four CD4+ subsets.

Source material: central memory CD4+ T cells from blood. Every receptor here comes from a man between 18 and 29 years old with type 1 diabetes.

The table lists this clone with a few counts. This chain connects TRBV5-4 to TRBJ1-6, with D possibly matching TRBD1 (5 bases). The length of the CDR3 is 16 residues. V lost 2 bases, J lost 1 base, and 10 bases lay in between. Looked up from germline, CDR1 is SGHNT and CDR2 is YYREEE (reference sequence). The CDR3 nucleotides are TGTGCCAGCAGCTTTGATCGACAGTCCTATAATTCACCCCTCCACTTT. The encoded protein is CASSFDRQSYNSPLHF.

This clone was found many times. The chain uses TRBV5-4 and TRBJ2-7; 14 bases are a match to TRBD2. Germline CDR1 SGHNT, CDR2 YYREEE (reference sequence). V trimming: 4 bases; J trimming: 7 bases; junction bases outside the gene matches: 7. The CDR3 is 15 amino acids. CDR3 residues: CASSPGTSGGLEQYF. In DNA, the CDR3 is TGTGCCAGCAGCCCAGGGACTAGCGGGGGCCTGGAGCAGTACTTC.

V usage is TRBV2 and J usage is TRBJ1-6; TRBD1 matches 7 bases. Trimming took 5 bases from V and 6 from J; bases not matched to a gene: 4. The germline V gene has CDR1 SNHLY and CDR2 FYNNEI. The CDR3 contains 14 residues. In DNA, the CDR3 is TGTGCCAGCAGTAGGGGACAGCCTAATTCACCCCTCCACTTT. Amino acids: CASSRGQPNSPLHF.

In this sample, this clone turned up a few times. V is TRBV6-6 and J is TRBJ2-7, with 7 bases matching TRBD1. Trimming at V came to 8 bases and at J to 5 bases, leaving 6 bases not matched to a gene. The CDR3 is 12 amino acids. Germline V gives CDR1 MNHNY, CDR2 SVGAGI (reference sequence). The CDR3 here is CASEGQPNEQYF. The CDR3 DNA sequence: TGTGCCAGCGAGGGACAGCCAAACGAGCAGTACTTC.

V is TRBV6-5 and J is TRBJ2-2, with D possibly matching TRBD1 (5 bases). Germline CDR1 reads MNHEY; CDR2 reads SVGAGI. The CDR3 runs 15 residues. Trimming removed 1 base at V and 4 bases at J, with 10 bases between. The CDR3 DNA reads TGTGCCAGCAGTTACTTTGGCAGGGTCACCGGGGAGCTGTTTTTT. Translation gives CASSYFGRVTGELFF.